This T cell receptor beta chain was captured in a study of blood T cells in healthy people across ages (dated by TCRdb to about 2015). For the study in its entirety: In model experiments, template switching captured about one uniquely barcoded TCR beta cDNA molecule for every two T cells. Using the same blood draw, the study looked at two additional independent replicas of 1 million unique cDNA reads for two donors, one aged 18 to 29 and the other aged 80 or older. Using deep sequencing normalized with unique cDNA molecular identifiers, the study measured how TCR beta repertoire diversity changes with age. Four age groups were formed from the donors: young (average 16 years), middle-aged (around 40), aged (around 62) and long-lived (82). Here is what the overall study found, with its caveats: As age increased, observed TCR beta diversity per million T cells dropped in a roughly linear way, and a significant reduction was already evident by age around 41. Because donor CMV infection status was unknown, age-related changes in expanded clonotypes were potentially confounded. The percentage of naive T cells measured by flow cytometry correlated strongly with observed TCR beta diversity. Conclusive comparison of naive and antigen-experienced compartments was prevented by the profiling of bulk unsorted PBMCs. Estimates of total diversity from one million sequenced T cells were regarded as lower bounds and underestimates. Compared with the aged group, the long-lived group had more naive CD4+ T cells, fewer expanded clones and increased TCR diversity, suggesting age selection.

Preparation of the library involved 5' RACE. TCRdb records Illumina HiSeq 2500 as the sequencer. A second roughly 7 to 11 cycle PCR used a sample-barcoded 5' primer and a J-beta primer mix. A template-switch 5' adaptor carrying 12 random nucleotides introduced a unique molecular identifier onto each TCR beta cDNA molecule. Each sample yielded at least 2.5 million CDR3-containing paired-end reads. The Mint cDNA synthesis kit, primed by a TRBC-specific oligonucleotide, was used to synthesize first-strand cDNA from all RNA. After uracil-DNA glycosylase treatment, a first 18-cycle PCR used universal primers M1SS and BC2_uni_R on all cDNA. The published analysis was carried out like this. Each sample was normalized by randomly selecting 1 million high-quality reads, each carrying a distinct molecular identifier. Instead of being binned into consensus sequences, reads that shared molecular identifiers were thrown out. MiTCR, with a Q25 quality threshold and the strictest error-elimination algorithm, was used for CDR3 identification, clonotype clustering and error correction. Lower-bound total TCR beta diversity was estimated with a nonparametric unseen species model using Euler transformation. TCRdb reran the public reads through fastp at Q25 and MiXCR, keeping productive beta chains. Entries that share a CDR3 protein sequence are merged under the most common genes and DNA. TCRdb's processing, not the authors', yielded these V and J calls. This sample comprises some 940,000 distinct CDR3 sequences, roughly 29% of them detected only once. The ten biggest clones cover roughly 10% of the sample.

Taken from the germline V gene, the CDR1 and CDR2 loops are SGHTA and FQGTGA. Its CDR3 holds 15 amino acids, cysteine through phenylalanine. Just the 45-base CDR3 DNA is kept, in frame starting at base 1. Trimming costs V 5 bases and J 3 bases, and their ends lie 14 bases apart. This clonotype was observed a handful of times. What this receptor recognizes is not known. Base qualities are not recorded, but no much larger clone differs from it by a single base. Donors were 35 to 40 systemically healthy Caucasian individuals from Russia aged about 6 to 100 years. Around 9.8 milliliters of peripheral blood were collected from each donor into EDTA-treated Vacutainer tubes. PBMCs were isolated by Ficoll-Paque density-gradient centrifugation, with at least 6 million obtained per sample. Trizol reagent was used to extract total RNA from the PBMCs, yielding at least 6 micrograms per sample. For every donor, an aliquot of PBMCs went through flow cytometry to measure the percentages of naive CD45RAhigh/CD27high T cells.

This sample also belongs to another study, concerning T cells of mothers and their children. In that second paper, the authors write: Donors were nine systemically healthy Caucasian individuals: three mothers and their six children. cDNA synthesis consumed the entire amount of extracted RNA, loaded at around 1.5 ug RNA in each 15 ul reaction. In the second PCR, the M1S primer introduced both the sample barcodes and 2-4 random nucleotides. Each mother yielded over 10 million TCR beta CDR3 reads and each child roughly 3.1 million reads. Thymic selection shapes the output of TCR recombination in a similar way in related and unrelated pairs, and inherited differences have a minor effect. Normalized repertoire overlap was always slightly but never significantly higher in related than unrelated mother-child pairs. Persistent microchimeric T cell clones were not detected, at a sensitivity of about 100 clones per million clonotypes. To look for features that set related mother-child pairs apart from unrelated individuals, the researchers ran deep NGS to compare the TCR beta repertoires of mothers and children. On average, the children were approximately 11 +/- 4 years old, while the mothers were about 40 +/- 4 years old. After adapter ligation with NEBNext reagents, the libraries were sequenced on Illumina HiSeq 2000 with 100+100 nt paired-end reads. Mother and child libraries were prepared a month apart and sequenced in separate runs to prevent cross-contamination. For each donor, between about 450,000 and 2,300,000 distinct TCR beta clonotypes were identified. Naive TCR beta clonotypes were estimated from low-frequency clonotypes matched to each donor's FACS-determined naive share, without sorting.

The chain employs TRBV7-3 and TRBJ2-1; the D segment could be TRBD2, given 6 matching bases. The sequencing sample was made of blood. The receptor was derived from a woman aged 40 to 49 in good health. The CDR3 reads CASSIQEGSYNEQFF. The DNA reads TGTGCCAGCAGCATACAGGAGGGTAGCTACAATGAGCAGTTCTTC.